The clone carrying this T cell receptor beta chain has a single count. No antigen is known for it. This sample was included in a study of graft-versus-host responses after intestinal transplantation. About the study: Transplant recipients had multivisceral, liver-intestinal, or isolated intestinal grafts. General study results and limits: Recipient marrow showed GvH clones, some seen first in ileum or blood. Researchers found peak circulating GvH clone levels linked to early post-transplant HvG declines.

TCRdb keeps only in-frame clones here, not all; method: immunoSEQ multiplex PCR. The data contain some 110,000 clones, just under 95% of them singletons. The V segment lost 1 base and the J segment 2 bases; nucleotides outside the gene matches: 11. Germline V gene data show CDR1 as GTSNPN and CDR2 as SVGIG (reference sequence). The CDR3 loop spans 17 amino acids. The rearrangement uses TRBV30 and TRBJ2-7; 10 positions match TRBD2. Sample: unstimulated CD8+ T cells sorted from spleen or lymph node cells, taken before transplant. The receptor was derived from a human donor who was the organ donor for an intestinal transplant. The CDR3 loop reads CAWSALAGDVAPYEQYF. CDR3 nucleotide sequence: TGTGCCTGGAGTGCTCTAGCGGGAGATGTGGCCCCCTACGAGCAGTACTTC.